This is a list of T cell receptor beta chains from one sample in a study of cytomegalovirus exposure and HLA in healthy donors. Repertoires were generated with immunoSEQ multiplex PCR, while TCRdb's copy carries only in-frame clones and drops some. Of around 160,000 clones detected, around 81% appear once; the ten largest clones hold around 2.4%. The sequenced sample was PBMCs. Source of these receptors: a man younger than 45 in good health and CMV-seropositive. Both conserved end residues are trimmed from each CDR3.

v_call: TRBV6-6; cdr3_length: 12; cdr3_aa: ASSRQGGVNEQY
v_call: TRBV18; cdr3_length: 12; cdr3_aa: ASSLSNTYNEQF
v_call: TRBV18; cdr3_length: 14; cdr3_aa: ASSPLLQTVNTEAF
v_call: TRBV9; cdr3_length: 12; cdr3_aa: ASSVDPGTDTQY
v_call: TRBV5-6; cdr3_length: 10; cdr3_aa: ASRGNGYEQY
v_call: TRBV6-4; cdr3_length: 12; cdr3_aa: AKDRDLSGNTIY
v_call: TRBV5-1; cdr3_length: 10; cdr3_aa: ASSLEQGEAF
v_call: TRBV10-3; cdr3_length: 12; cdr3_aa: AVAGTGEDREAF
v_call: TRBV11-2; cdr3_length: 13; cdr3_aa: ASSFGGVWNTEAF
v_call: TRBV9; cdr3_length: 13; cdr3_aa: ASSVGSWGGAGYT
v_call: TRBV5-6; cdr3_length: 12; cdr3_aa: ASSHAGLNTEAF
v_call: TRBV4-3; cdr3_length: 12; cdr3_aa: ASSQTGTINEQF
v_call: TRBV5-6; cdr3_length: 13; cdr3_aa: ASSLGQGQTGELF
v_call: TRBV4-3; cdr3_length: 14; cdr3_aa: ASSRGTGSLTDTQY
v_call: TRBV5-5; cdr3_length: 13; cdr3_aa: ASSFGTGGSYGYT
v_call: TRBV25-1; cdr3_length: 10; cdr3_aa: ASSEGVGEQY
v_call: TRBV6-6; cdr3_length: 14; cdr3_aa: ASSPRTGEANYGYT
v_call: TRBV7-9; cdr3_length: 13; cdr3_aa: ASRPRVSSYNEQF
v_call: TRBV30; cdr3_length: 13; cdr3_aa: AWSLGASYGNTIY
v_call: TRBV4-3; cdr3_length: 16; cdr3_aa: ASSPMRGSGGPTYEQY
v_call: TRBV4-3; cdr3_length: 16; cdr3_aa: ASSQLPGQGVDNSPLH
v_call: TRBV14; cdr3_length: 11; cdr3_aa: ASSLPTGSPLH
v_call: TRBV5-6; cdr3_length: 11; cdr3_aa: ASSSDINTEAF
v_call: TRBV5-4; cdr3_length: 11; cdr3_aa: ASSRDRDTEAF
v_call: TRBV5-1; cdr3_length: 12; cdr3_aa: ASSPTGLGQPQH
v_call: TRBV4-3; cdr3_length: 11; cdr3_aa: ASSQDRHNEQF
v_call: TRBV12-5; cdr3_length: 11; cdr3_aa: ASALSMNTEAF
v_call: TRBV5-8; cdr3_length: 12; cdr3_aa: ASSFRQVPETQY
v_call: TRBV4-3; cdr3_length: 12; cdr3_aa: ASSQGLATDTQY
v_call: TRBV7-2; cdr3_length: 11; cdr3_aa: ASSLTESYEQY
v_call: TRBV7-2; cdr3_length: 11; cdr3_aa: ASGPRQVDEQF
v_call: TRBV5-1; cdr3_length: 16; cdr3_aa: ASSLALTGPTSTDTQY
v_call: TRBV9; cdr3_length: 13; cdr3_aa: ASSVAPLTNNEQF
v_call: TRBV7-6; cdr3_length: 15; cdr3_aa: ASSLDPSGGSYNEQF
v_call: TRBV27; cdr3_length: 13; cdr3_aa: ASSVLAGNTGELF
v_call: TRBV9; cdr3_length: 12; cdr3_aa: ASSVDGGRDEQY
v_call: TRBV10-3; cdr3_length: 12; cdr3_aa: AISESGSRSEQF
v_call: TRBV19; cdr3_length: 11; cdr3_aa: ASSSGQPPTQY
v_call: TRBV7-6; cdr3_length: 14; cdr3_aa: ASSQEASISYNEQF
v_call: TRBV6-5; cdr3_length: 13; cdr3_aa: ASSYSTGFFSPLH
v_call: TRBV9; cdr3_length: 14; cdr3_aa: ASSLGTSGGVHEQF
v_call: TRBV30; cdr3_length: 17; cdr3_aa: AWSVPLPHRTGNNEKLF
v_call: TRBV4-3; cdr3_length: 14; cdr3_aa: ASSQDPGQGNQPQH
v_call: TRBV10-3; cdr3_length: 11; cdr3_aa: AISLGTDQPQH
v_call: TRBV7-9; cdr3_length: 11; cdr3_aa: ASSPAAAYGYT
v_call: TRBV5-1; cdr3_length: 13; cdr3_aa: ASSLASGGSYEQY
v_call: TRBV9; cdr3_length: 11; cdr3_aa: ASSVTGQGEQY
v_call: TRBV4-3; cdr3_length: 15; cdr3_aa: ASSQDPWGGLNTEAF
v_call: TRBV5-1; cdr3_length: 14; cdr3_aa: ASSLVASGGINEQF
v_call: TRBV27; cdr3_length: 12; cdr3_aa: ASSLSLGWETQY
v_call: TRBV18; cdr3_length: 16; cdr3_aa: ASSDRRLAGASQETQY
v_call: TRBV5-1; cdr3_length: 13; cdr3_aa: ASSLVGTGWETQY
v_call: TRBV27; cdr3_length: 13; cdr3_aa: ASSPNRESNEKLF
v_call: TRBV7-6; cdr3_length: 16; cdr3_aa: ASSPGTSGGAAKNIQY